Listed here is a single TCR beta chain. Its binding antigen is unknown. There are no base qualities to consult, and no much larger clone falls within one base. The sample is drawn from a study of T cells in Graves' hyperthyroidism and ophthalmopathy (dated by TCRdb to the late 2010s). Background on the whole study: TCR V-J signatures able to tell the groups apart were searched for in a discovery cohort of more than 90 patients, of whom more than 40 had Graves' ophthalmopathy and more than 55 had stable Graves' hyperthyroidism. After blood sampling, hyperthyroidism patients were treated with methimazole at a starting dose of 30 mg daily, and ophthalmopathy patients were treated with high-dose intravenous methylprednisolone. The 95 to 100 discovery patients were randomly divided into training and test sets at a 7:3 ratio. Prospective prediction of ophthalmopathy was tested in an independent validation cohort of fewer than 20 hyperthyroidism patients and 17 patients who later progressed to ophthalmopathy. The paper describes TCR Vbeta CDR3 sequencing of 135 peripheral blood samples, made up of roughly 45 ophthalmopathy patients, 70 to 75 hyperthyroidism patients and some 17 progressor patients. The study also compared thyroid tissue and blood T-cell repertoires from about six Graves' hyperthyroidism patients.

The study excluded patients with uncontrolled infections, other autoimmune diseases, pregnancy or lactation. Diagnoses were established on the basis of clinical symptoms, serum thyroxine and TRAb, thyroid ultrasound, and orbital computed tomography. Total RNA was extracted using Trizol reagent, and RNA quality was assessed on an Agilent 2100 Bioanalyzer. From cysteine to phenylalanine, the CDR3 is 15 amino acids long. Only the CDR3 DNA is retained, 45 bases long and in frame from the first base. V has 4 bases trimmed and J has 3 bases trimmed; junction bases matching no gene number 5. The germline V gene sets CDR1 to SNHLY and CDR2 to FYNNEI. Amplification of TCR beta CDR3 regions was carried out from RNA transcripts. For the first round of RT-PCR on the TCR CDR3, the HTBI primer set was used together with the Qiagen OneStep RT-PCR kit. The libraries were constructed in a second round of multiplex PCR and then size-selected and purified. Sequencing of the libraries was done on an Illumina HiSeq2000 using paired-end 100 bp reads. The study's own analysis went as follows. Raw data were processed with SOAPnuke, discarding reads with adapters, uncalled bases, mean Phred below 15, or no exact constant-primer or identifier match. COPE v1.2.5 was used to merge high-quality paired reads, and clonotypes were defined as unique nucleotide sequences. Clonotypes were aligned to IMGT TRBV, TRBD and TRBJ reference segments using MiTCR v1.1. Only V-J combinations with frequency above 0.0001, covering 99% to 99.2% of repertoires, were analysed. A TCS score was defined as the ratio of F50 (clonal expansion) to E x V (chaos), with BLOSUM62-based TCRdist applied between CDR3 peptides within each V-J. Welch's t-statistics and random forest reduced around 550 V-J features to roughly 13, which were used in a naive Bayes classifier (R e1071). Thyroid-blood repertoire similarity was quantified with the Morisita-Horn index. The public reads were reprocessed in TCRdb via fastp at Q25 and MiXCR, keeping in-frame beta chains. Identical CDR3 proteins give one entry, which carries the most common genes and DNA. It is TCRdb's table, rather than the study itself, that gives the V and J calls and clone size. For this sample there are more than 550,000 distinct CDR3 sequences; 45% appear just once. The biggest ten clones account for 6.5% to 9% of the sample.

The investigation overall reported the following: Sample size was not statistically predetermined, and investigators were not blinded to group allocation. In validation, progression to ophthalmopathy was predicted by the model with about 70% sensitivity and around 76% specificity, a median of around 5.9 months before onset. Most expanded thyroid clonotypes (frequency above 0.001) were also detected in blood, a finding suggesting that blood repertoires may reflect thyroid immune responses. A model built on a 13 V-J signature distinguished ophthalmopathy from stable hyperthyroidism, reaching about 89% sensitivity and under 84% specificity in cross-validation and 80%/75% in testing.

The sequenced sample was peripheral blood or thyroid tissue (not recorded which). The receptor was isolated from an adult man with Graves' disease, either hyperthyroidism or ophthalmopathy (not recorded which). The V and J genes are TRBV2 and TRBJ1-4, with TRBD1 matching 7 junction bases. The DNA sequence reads TGTGCCAGCAGTGTAGGGGGCGCAGCTAATGAAAAACTGTTTTTT. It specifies CASSVGGAANEKLFF.